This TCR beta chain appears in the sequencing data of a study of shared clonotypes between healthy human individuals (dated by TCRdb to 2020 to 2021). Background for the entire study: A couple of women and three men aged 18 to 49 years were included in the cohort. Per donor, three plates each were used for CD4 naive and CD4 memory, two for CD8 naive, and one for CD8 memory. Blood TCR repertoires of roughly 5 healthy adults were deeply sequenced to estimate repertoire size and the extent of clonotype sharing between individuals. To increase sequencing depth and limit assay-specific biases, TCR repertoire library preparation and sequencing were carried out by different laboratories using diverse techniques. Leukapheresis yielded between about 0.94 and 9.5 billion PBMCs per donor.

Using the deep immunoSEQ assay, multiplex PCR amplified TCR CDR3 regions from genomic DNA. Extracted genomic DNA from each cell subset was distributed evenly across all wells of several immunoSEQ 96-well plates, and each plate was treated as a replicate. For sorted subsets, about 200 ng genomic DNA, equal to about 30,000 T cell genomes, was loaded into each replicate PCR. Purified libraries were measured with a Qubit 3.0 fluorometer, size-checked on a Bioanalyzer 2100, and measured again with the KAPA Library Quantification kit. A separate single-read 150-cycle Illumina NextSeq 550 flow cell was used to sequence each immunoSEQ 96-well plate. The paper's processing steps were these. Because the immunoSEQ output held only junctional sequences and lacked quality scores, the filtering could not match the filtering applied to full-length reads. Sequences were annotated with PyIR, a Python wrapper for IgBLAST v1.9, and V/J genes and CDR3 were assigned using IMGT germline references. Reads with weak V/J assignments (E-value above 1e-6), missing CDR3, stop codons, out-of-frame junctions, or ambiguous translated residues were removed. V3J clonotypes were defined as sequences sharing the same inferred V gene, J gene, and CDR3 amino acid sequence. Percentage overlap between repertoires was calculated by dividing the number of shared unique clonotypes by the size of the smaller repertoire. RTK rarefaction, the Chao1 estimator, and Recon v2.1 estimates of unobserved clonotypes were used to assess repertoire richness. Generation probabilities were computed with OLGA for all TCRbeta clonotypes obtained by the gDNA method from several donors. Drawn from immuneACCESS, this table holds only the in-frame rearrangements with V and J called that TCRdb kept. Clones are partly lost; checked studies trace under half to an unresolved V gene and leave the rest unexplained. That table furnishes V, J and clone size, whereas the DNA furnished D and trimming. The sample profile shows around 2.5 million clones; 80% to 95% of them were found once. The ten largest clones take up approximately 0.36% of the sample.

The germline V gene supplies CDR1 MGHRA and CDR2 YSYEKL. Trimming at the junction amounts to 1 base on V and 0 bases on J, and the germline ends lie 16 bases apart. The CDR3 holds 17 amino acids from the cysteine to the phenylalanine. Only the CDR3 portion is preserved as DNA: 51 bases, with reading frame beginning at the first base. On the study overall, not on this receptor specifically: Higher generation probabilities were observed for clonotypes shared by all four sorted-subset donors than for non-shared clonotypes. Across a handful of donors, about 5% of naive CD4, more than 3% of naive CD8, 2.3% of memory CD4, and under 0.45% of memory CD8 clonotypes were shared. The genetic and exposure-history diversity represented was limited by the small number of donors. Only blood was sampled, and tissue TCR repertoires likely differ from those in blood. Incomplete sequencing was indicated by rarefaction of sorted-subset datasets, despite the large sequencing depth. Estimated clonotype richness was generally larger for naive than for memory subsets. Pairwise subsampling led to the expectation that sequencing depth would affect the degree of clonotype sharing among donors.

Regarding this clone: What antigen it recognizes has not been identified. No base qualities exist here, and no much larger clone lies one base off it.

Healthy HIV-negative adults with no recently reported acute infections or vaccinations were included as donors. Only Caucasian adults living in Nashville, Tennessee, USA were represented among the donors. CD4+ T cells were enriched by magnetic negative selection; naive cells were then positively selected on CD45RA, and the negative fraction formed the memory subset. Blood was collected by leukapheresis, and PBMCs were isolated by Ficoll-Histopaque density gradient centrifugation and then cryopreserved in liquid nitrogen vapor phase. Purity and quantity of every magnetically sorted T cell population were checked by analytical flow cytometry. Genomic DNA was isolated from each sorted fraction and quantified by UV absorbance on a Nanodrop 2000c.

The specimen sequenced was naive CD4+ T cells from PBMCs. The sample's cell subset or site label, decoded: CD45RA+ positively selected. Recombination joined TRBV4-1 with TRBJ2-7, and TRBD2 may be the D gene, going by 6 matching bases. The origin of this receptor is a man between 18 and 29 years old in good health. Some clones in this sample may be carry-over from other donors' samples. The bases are TGCGCCAGCAGCCAAGGGCGGGACCGAATGAGCTCCTACGAGCAGTACTTC. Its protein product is CASSQGRDRMSSYEQYF.